The sequence of this T cell receptor (beta chain) was determined in a study of blood T cell repertoires in COVID-19. In its sample, this clone was seen a few times. V shed 3 bases and J shed 3 bases, with 11 bases lying between them. The CDR3 is 14 amino acids. Germline assignment: CDR1 SNHLY and CDR2 FYNNEI. As originally analysed: It was from reference gene primer amplification that nucleated cell counts were estimated. The table came from immunoSEQ multiplex PCR; TCRdb's copy has only in-frame clones and leaves some out. Clone size and the V and J calls come from that table; the DNA yielded D and trimming. The sample consists of roughly 180,000 clones, less than 85% of them appearing once.

This rearrangement joins TRBV2 to TRBJ1-1; possible D gene TRBD1, 6 bases. The sequence derives from a woman aged 60-75 years with COVID-19, enrolled during active disease. The specimen was peripheral blood. CDR3 sequence: CASSDANRDTEAFF. In DNA form, the CDR3 reads TGTGCCAGCAGTGACGCTAACAGGGACACTGAAGCTTTCTTT.